The rows below give T cell receptor beta chains drawn from one sample of a study of blood T cell repertoires in COVID-19. The assay was immunoSEQ multiplex PCR, and TCRdb's table has in-frame clones only and misses some. Of 150,000 or so clones in the sample, 87% were seen once. What was sequenced was peripheral blood. The receptors were sampled from a man older than 75 with acute or convalescent COVID-19. The CDR3 runs from the conserved cysteine through the conserved F or W. D genes are given only for firm matches. Clone size is not always given. Where it is, it says once, few, many or a class for expanded clones.

j_call d_call v_call clone_size cdr3_nt cdr3_aa
TRBJ1-4 NA TRBV5-4 NA TGTGCCAGCAGCCCCGGGCCCGGGGATGGAAAACTGTTTTTT CASSPGPGDGKLFF
TRBJ1-1 TRBD1 TRBV2 NA TGTGCCAGCAGTACCAGGCGGACAGGGACTGAAGCTTTCTTT CASSTRRTGTEAFF
TRBJ2-7 NA TRBV28 NA TGTGCCAGCAGTTACAAAGGGAGGGGGGCTAGAAGCGAGCAGTACTTC CASSYKGRGARSEQYF
TRBJ2-1 TRBD2 TRBV4-2 NA TGTGCCAGCAGCCAAGCGGCTAGGGCTAGCGGTAACAATGAGCAGTTCTTC CASSQAARASGNNEQFF
TRBJ2-3 TRBD2 TRBV5-1 NA TGCGCCAGCAGCTCGTTAGGACTAGCCGGCACAGATACGCAGTATTTT CASSSLGLAGTDTQYF
TRBJ2-7 TRBD1 TRBV5-1 NA TGCGCCAGCAGCTTGGGGCCGGGACAGCGTTACGAGCAGTACTTC CASSLGPGQRYEQYF
TRBJ1-1 NA TRBV19 NA TGTGCCAGTAGTACCGAAAGGAGGGCAGAAGCTTTCTTT CASSTERRAEAFF
TRBJ1-3 NA TRBV30 NA TGTGCCTGGAGTGGCGGATACTCTGGAAACACCATATATTTT CAWSGGYSGNTIYF
TRBJ1-2 NA TRBV19 NA TGTGCCAGTAGTCGGGACACGAACTATGGCTACACCTTC CASSRDTNYGYTF
TRBJ1-1 NA TRBV5-4 NA TGTGCCAGCAGTCGAGAGTACACTGAAGCTTTCTTT CASSREYTEAFF
TRBJ2-4 NA TRBV11-2 NA TGTGCCAGCAGACGGGCAGGGGAAAACATTCAGTACTTC CASRRAGENIQYF
TRBJ2-7 TRBD2 TRBV27 NA TGTGCCAGCCAACGTAGCGGGAGCTCCTACGAGCAGTACTTC CASQRSGSSYEQYF
TRBJ1-2 NA TRBV5-6 few TGTGCCAGCCTCTCGGGGGGAAACAACTATGGCTACACCTTC CASLSGGNNYGYTF
TRBJ1-2 NA TRBV5-5 NA TGTGCCAGCAGCCCGGACATTGATGGCTACACCTTC CASSPDIDGYTF
TRBJ2-2 TRBD2 TRBV5-1 NA TGCGCCAGCAGCTCGCTAGCGGGAGCTACCGGGGAGCTGTTTTTT CASSSLAGATGELFF
TRBJ2-1 TRBD2 TRBV5-1 once TGCGCCAGCAGCTCGAAACGGACTAGCGGGAGGCTTTCCTACAATGAGCAGTTCTTC CASSSKRTSGRLSYNEQFF